The text below deals with one T cell receptor beta chain. Its recognized antigen is unknown. The record has no base qualities; no much larger clone is one base away. After removal of 6 bases from V and 4 bases from J, the junction retains 5 bases not matched to a gene. There are 14 amino acids in the CDR3, from cysteine to phenylalanine inclusive. CDR3 DNA only is kept here, 42 bases in frame from base 1. According to the germline V gene, CDR1 reads ENHRY and CDR2 reads SYGVKD. This sample's time point label indicates: cycle 2 day 1 (C2D1) of nivolumab. Every trial patient had relapsed after autologous stem cell transplantation, and cohorts A, B and C differed in prior brentuximab vedotin exposure. A total of around 59 patients with relapsed/refractory classical Hodgkin lymphoma made up the trial cohort, and each patient's best overall response was complete response, partial response or progressive disease. Trial patients were treated with single-agent nivolumab in the multi-cohort phase II CheckMate 205 trial. An independent review committee assessed best overall response using the 2007 International Working Group response criteria. Trial PBMCs were obtained immediately prior to nivolumab initiation (C1D1) and on therapy at cycle 2 day 1 and cycle 4 day 1. Peripheral blood was collected in 8 mL Vacutainer Cell Preparation Tubes, from which PBMCs were isolated by centrifugation and then cryopreserved.

The Qiagen DNeasy kit was used to extract genomic DNA both from unsorted PBMCs and from the negatively selected CD4+ and CD8+ fractions. Using primers that anneal to V and J segments, immunoSEQ multiplex PCR amplified the TCR beta CDR3 regions. A synthetic immune receptor repertoire was used to minimize amplification bias, and any residual bias was removed computationally once sequencing was done. From the authors' description of their analysis: Repertoire diversity was quantified as the Shannon entropy index using custom Python scripts. Unsorted, CD4+ and CD8+ repertoires were analyzed separately, except in combined analyses where CD4+ and CD8+ sequences were merged in silico. A clone was considered expanded if an increase in frequency of at least 2-fold after treatment relative to C1D1 was found, and a pseudocount of 0.5 was applied to clones undetected at baseline. Singleton clones were defined as clones with 0 or 1 copy at C1D1, and non-singleton clones were defined as clones with 2 or more copies. Clones expanded in unsorted samples were annotated as CD4+, CD8+ or unknown by matching protein sequences in sorted samples from the same patient. Wilcoxon tests on paired samples were used to test diversity changes from C1D1 to C4D1. The immuneACCESS repertoire file appears here via TCRdb, limited to in-frame rearrangements. These files lack a portion of the clones; in checked studies, under half of the deficit traces to unresolved V genes, and the cause of the others is not known. Clone size and V and J calls were adopted from that table, with D and trimming inferred from the DNA. Present in this sample are more than 140,000 clones, around 73% of which were seen just once. 9.2% of the sample is taken by the ten largest.

The sample comes from a study of PD-1 blockade in classical Hodgkin lymphoma (TCRdb year 2020). For the wider study: Nivolumab dosing was 3 mg/kg intravenously every 2 weeks, continuing until either disease progression or unacceptable toxicity. The study used CyTOF and TCR beta sequencing to define a peripheral blood immune signature of response to PD-1 blockade in classical Hodgkin lymphoma. Points the paper makes about the study in general: The study covered only a single clinical trial cohort, and the causes of the repertoire differences, possibly disease activity or prior therapy, were still not defined. Lower diversity was observed in patients in whom nivolumab was started less than 1 year after ASCT, and these patients were excluded from later analyses so that confounding by immune reconstitution would be avoided. A significant rise by C4D1 was seen in CD4+ but not CD8+ TCR diversity (p=0.0027 vs p=0.16), with the rise being most apparent in complete responders (p=0.02). Baseline diversity similar to that of newly diagnosed patients was observed in trial patients achieving complete response, whereas significantly lower diversity was observed in partial responders and progressors. Baseline TCR diversity was reported to be lower in newly diagnosed patients than in healthy donors, and even lower in relapsed/refractory patients.

The clonotype comes from a human donor with classical Hodgkin lymphoma. Sequencing used peripheral blood mononuclear cells (PBMCs), obtained before the second cycle of nivolumab. The chain is made from TRBV10-3 and TRBJ1-1; 10 nucleotides in the junction match TRBD1. Here is the DNA: TGTGCCATCAGGGGACAGGGGAAGGGCACTGAAGCTTTCTTT. Its protein reads: CAIRGQGKGTEAFF.